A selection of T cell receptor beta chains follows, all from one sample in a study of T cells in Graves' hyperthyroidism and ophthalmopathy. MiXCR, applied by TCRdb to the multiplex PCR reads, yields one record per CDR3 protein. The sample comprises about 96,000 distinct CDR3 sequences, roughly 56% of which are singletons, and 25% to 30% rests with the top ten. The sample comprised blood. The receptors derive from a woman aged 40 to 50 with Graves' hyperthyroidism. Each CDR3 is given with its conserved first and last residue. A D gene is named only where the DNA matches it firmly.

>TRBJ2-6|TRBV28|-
CASSLSQGANVLTF
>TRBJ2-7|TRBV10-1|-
CASPEGGSSYEQYF
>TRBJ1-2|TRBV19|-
CASSLTGIRISYGYTF
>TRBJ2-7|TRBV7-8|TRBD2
CASSFGRTSGEYEQYF
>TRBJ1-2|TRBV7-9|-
CASSPAPGFSYGYTF
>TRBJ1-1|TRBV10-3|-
CATTRDFEAFF
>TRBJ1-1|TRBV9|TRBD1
CASSVGDSVNTEAFF
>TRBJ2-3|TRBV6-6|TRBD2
CASRTSGRGADTQYF
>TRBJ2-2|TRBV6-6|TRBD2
CASSYSRLAGGNTGELFF
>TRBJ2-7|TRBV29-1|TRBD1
CSVIDRAEQYF
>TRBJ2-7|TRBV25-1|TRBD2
CASSEYGTSGKEQYF
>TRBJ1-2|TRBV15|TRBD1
CATSSASGRGHYGYTF
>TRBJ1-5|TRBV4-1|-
CASSPIRREVQPQHF
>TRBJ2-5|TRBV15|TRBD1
CATAETGGCQETQYF
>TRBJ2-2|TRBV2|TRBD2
CASGTGLAGRGTGELFF
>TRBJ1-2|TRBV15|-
CATSPRGNYGYTF
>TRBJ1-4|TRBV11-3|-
CASSLEGTGSGNTMGEKLFF
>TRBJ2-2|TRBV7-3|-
CASNTGELFF
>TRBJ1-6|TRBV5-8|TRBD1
CASSTGQYNSPLHF
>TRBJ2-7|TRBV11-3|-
CASSLHGAWVYEQYF
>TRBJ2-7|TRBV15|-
CATSSARQVSYEQYF
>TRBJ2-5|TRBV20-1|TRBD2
CSALLGSGTTRTQYF
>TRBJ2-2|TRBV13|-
CASSPARVGGELFF
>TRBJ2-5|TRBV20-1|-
CSASALGRETQYF
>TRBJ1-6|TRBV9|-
CASSVEINSPLHF
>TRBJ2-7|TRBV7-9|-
CASSTYYEQYF
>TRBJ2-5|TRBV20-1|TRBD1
CSAPGTGRGETQYF
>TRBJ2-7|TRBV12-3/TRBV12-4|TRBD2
CASGHAGVSGRGYF
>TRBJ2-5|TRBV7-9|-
CASSAAGGREETQYF
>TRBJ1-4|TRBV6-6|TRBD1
CASRPRTGRNEKLFF
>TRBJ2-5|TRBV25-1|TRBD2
CASSVGLAGFQETQYF
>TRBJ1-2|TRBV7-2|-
CASSLGTAPGTQYFGQHYGYTF
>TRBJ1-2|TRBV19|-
CATRGRESTNYGYTF
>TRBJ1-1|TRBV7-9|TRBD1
CASSSDRGRLVTEAFF
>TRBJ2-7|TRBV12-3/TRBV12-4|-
CASSLGVGGGDSYEQYF